One and the same sample provided the 13 T cell receptor beta chains below, sequenced in a study of shared clonotypes between healthy human individuals. Only CD45RO-negative cells positively selected for CCR7 counted as naive CD8 cells, so terminally differentiated effector memory CD45RA+ cells were excluded. Generated by immunoSEQ multiplex PCR, the TCRdb table keeps only in-frame clones and is missing some. In the table there are around 1.9 million clones, just under 95% of which are singletons. The source material was naive CD8+ T cells from PBMCs. The receptors come from a man aged 18 to 29 in good health. Some clones in this sample may be carry-over from other donors' samples.

The chain couples TRBV4-1 to TRBJ2-5; possibly TRBD1 for D (6 bases). CDR1 MGHRA and CDR2 YSYEKL come from the germline V gene. The CDR3 runs to 16 residues. The V and J ends lost 2 bases and 0 bases respectively, with 13 bases between them. The CDR3 protein is CASSQLGQRYQETQYF. DNA of the CDR3: TGCGCCAGCAGCCAATTGGGACAACGGTACCAAGAGACCCAGTACTTC.

Here the CDR3 reads CASSLLFRTSGRQEDTGELFF. The CDR3 DNA follows: TGCGCCAGCAGCTTGTTGTTTCGAACTAGCGGGAGGCAGGAGGACACCGGGGAGCTGTTTTTT. J is TRBJ2-2 and V is TRBV5-1; TRBD2 matches 12 bases. This CDR3 contains 21 residues. Germline V gives CDR1 SGHRS, CDR2 YFSETQ. With V trimmed by 1 base and J by 3 bases, 16 bases remained unmatched.

J is TRBJ2-5 and V is TRBV5-6; 15 nucleotides match TRBD2. This CDR3 region has 17 residues. J gave up 2 bases and V 4 bases, and 6 bases lay outside the gene matches. Germline CDR1 SGHDT, CDR2 YYEEEE. CDR3 in amino acids: CASSPGLAGGAQETQYF. CDR3 coding DNA: TGTGCCAGCAGCCCGGGACTAGCGGGAGGAGCGCAAGAGACCCAGTACTTC.

Regarding this clone: Other DNA variants within this sample encode the same CDR3. This chain joins TRBV7-9 and TRBJ1-1; the D gene is possibly TRBD1 (6 bases). The germline CDR1 and CDR2 sequences are SEHNR and FQNEAQ (reference sequence). Trimming took off 5 bases at V and 0 bases at J, with 7 bases between the two ends. This CDR3 is 13 amino acids long. Written as DNA, the CDR3 is TGTGCCAGCAGCGGACAGCTGAACACTGAAGCTTTCTTT. Translating gives CASSGQLNTEAFF.

The gene calls are TRBV27 and TRBJ2-7; no definite D call. The length of the CDR3 is 11 residues. The germline CDR1 and CDR2 sequences are MNHEY and SMNVEV (reference sequence). V gave up 4 bases and J gave up 2 bases, with 3 bases separating them. The chain's CDR3 is CASSWTYEQYF. DNA for the CDR3: TGTGCCAGCAGTTGGACCTACGAGCAGTACTTC.

For this clone: The identical CDR3 is also encoded by other nucleotide sequences in the sample. The chain links TRBV6-5 to TRBJ2-7; D not resolved. The CDR3 is 13 amino acids. The V and J ends lost 2 bases and 2 bases respectively, with 7 bases between them. CDR1 and CDR2 (germline): MNHEY, SVGAGI. The CDR3 loop is CASSYRVTYEQYF. In DNA, the CDR3 is TGTGCCAGCAGTTACCGGGTAACCTACGAGCAGTACTTC.

The chain is built from TRBV5-4 and TRBJ1-1; D gene ambiguous. The CDR3 sequence is 15 residues long. CDR1 and CDR2 (germline): SGHNT, YYREEE (reference sequence). Deletions cut 0 bases from V and 0 bases from J, with 9 bases between. CDR3 sequence: CASSLGQNLNTEAFF. Here the CDR3 DNA reads TGTGCCAGCAGCTTGGGGCAAAACCTGAACACTGAAGCTTTCTTT. Looking up the rest from reference TRBV5-4 and TRBJ1-1 gives the full variable domain: ETGVTQSPTHLIKTRGQQVTLRCSSQSGHNTVSWYQQALGQGPQFIFQYYREEENGRGNFPPRFSGLQFPNYSSELNVNALELDDSALYLCASSLGQNLNTEAFFGQGTRLTVV.

The chain's CDR3 is CASSVLAGDDEQYF. In DNA form, the CDR3 reads TGTGCCAGCAGCGTTCTAGCGGGAGACGACGAGCAGTACTTC. The chain has TRBV9 and TRBJ2-7, with 10 bases identical to TRBD2. The CDR3 totals 14 residues. The germline V gene has CDR1 SGDLS and CDR2 YYNGEE. With 2 bases clipped from V and 5 bases from J, the junction kept 4 bases outside the gene matches.

The J gene is TRBJ2-2, the V gene TRBV29-1; weak D call: TRBD1 (6 bases). Germline V lookup: CDR1 SQVTM, CDR2 ANQGSEA. The V end was cut by 6 bases, the J end by 3 bases, with 23 bases between. There are 17 residues in the CDR3. This CDR3 is CSVEHRRQGSYTGELFF. The CDR3 region has the DNA TGCAGCGTGGAGCACAGGCGGCAGGGGAGTTACACCGGGGAGCTGTTTTTT.

The rearrangement links TRBV7-9 to TRBJ2-7, with D unclear. V lost 9 bases, J lost 6 bases, and 21 bases lay in between. This CDR3 is 14 amino acids long. Germline V gene sequence: CDR1 SEHNR, CDR2 FQNEAQ (reference sequence). The CDR3 protein is CASPPGSSRPEQYF. CDR3 nucleotide sequence: TGTGCCAGTCCGCCAGGCTCTTCGAGACCCGAGCAGTACTTC. Together with reference TRBV7-9 and TRBJ2-7, the CDR3 gives the full variable domain: DTGVSQNPRHKITKRGQNVTFRCDPISEHNRLYWYRQTLGQGPEFLTYFQNEAQLEKSRLLSDRFSAERPKGSFSTLEIQRTEQGDSAMYLCASPPGSSRPEQYFGPGTRLTVT.

In its sample, this clone was seen once. The chain uses TRBV7-9 and TRBJ1-4, with a tentative D call TRBD1 (6 bases). CDR1 and CDR2 from the germline V gene are SEHNR and FQNEAQ (reference sequence). CDR3 size: 15 residues. Deletions cut 2 bases from V and 5 bases from J, with 12 bases between. In nucleotides, the CDR3 is TGTGCCAGCAGCTTATCCACAGGGTTAAATGAAAAACTGTTTTTT. Translation: CASSLSTGLNEKLFF.

The chain combines TRBV29-1 with TRBJ2-5, with TRBD2 identical over 13 bases. After removal of 6 bases from V and 4 bases from J, the junction contained 5 bases not matched to a gene. This CDR3 is 14 amino acids long. The V gene's germline CDR1 is SQVTM and CDR2 ANQGSEA. The CDR3 DNA reads TGCAGCGTAACTAGCGGGAGGGCCGTAGAGACCCAGTACTTC. Translated, it gives CSVTSGRAVETQYF.

The chain uses TRBV11-2 and TRBJ1-4, with a weak D call TRBD1 (6 bases). CDR3 size: 15 residues. With 6 bases removed from V and 8 bases from J, the gap between germline ends came to 19 bases. From germline, CDR1 is SGHAT and CDR2 FQNNGV. The CDR3 loop reads CASRGQSLNREKLFF. The CDR3 DNA follows: TGTGCCAGCAGGGGACAAAGTCTCAACAGGGAAAAACTGTTTTTT.